The 27 T cell receptor beta chains presented below share a single source sample, sequenced in a study of control samples from healthy donors and cancer patients. Here immunoSEQ multiplex PCR was the method, and the copy in TCRdb shows in-frame clones only, minus some. The sample yields about 140,000 clones, 70% to 90% seen once. Sequenced input: blood. Receptor source: a woman between 25 and 40 years old in good health.

The chain is built from TRBV3-1 (or the pseudogene TRBV3-2) and TRBJ1-4; possibly TRBD1 for D (5 bases). Between the trimmed V and J ends, which lost 2 bases and 3 bases, there was a span of 13 bases. CDR3 length equals 16 residues. Germline values: CDR1 LGHDT, CDR2 YNNKEL (reference sequence). This chain's CDR3 is CASSQRPGQSNEKLFF. In DNA form, the CDR3 reads TGTGCCAGCAGCCAACGTCCGGGGCAGTCTAATGAAAAACTGTTTTTT.

The chain joins TRBV5-1 to TRBJ1-4; D remains ambiguous. Germline loops: CDR1 SGHRS, CDR2 YFSETQ. The CDR3 loop spans 15 amino acids. Trimming left V 4 bases short and J 3 bases short, with 13 bases between. Written as DNA, the CDR3 is TGCGCCAGCAGCCTGGTATTGACACCTAATGAAAAACTGTTTTTT. This translates into CASSLVLTPNEKLFF.

This chain uses TRBV4-1 with TRBJ1-4; D is unresolved. Trimming stripped 1 base from V and 3 bases from J, with 15 bases between. Germline assignment: CDR1 MGHRA and CDR2 YSYEKL. This CDR3 has 17 residues. The CDR3 is CASSQGARERSNEKLFF. CDR3 bases: TGCGCCAGCAGCCAAGGCGCAAGGGAGCGATCTAATGAAAAACTGTTTTTT.

This clone was counted a few times. The chain links TRBV27 to TRBJ1-6; TRBD1 matches at 7 bases. The V gene's germline CDR1 is MNHEY and CDR2 SMNVEV (reference sequence). The CDR3 sequence is 14 residues long. V shed 3 bases and J 7 bases; nucleotides not matched to a gene: 3. CDR3: CASSFRGGNSPLHF. Here the CDR3 DNA reads TGTGCCAGCAGTTTTAGAGGGGGCAATTCACCCCTCCACTTT.

The CDR3 loop reads CASSPLSTGGRNEQFF. CDR3 coding DNA: TGTGCCAGCAGCCCTCTTTCGACGGGAGGTAGGAATGAGCAGTTCTTC. The chain has TRBV7-7 and TRBJ2-1; 7 bases line up with TRBD2. Germline CDR1 is SSHAT and CDR2 is FNYEAQ (reference sequence). V lost 5 bases to trimming and J lost 7 bases; unmatched junction nucleotides: 14. The CDR3 spans 16 residues.

V gene TRBV5-4 combines with J gene TRBJ1-2; maybe TRBD1 (5 bases). Deletions cut 2 bases from V and 1 base from J, with 9 bases between. CDR1 and CDR2 from the germline V gene are SGHNT and YYREEE (reference sequence). The CDR3 extends over 14 amino acids. The CDR3 spells CASSFYRGNYGYTF. CDR3 nucleotides: TGTGCCAGCAGCTTTTATAGGGGTAACTATGGCTACACCTTC.

The chain couples TRBV27 to TRBJ1-4; 7 bases match TRBD1. The CDR3 length is 14 residues. Looked up from germline, CDR1 is MNHEY and CDR2 is SMNVEV (reference sequence). The V segment lost 7 bases and the J segment 10 bases; nucleotides outside the gene matches: 12. This CDR3 is CASKPGQSVGKLFF. CDR3 bases: TGTGCCAGCAAACCGGGACAGTCAGTCGGAAAACTGTTTTTT. Supplemented by reference TRBV27 and TRBJ1-4, the full variable domain reads EAQVTQNPRYLITVTGKKLTVTCSQNMNHEYMSWYRQDPGLGLRQIYYSMNVEVTDKGDVPEGYKVSRKEKRNFPLILESPSPNQTSLYFCASKPGQSVGKLFFGSGTQLSVL.

This chain links TRBV18 with TRBJ2-1; 9 nucleotides agree with TRBD1. The CDR3 runs 15 residues. V lost 0 bases and J lost 8; bases outside the gene matches: 5. CDR1 KGHSH and CDR2 LQKENI come from the germline V gene. DNA for the CDR3: TGTGCCAGCTCACCACCGAACACAGGGGGCGATGAGCAGTTCTTC. It yields the protein CASSPPNTGGDEQFF.

This chain uses TRBV28 with TRBJ1-1; tentatively, D is TRBD1 (5 bases). V lost 6 bases and J 5 bases, leaving 13 bases between the germline ends. Germline V gene sequence: CDR1 MDHEN, CDR2 SYDVKM. The CDR3 runs 13 residues. CDR3 bases: TGTGCCAGCAGCTCACGGGGGAGGACTGAAGCTTTCTTT. Translation: CASSSRGRTEAFF.

On this clone itself: One end of the junction varies from germline; a read error may be responsible. The rearrangement links TRBV27 to TRBJ2-5; 11 positions agree with TRBD2. CDR3 size: 14 residues. Germline CDR1 is MNHEY and CDR2 is SMNVEV (reference sequence). CDR3 loop: CASSLSLAGGHLNF. The DNA of the CDR3 is TGTGCCAGCAGTTTGTCTCTAGCGGGAGGCCATCTCAACTTC.

The sample holds one count of this clone. Other DNA sequences in this sample translate to the same CDR3. The chain joins TRBV11-2 to TRBJ2-7; D is ambiguous. The CDR3 runs 12 residues. V was pared by 5 bases and J by 3 bases, with 8 bases between. Germline V gene data show CDR1 as SGHAT and CDR2 as FQNNGV. CDR3 DNA sequence: TGTGCCAGCAGCCTCCACAGCTACGAGCAGTACTTC. Translating gives CASSLHSYEQYF. Using reference TRBV11-2 and TRBJ2-7 for the parts outside the CDR3, the full variable domain is EAGVAQSPRYKIIEKRQSVAFWCNPISGHATLYWYQQILGQGPKLLIQFQNNGVVDDSQLPKDRFSAERLKGVDSTLKIQPAKLEDSAVYLCASSLHSYEQYFGPGTRLTVT.

The chain couples TRBV11-3 to TRBJ2-1; D ambiguous. Deletions cut 4 bases from V and 6 bases from J, with 10 bases between. CDR1 and CDR2 from the germline V gene are SGHNT and YENEEA. The CDR3 loop spans 13 amino acids. The CDR3 sequence: CASSSSYPNEQFF. The CDR3, as DNA: TGTGCCAGCAGCTCTTCTTATCCCAATGAGCAGTTCTTC.

The chain links TRBV6-1 to TRBJ1-2, with D possibly being TRBD1 (6 bases). V was shortened by 3 bases and J by 4 bases, with 18 bases between the two germline ends. CDR3 size: 16 residues. Germline V gives CDR1 MNHNS, CDR2 SASEGT. In DNA, the CDR3 is TGTGCCAGCAGTGACACTACAGGGTTAGTGGGCTATGGCTACACCTTC. This codes for CASSDTTGLVGYGYTF.

This chain connects TRBV20-1 to TRBJ1-4; D gene ambiguous. With 5 bases removed from V and 7 bases from J, the gap between germline ends came to 8 bases. In germline, CDR1 is DFQATT, CDR2 SNEGSKA (reference sequence). The CDR3 covers 11 residues. CDR3 amino acids: CSAARSEKLFF. CDR3 coding DNA: TGCAGTGCTGCCCGGAGTGAAAAACTGTTTTTT.

This chain joins TRBV7-2 and TRBJ1-6; 8 bases line up with TRBD1. The CDR3 has 16 residues. Per germline, CDR1 SGHTA and CDR2 FQGNSA. V lost 5 bases, J lost 7 bases, and 10 bases stayed unmatched. CDR3 in amino acids: CASSPQGAPSNSPLHF. CDR3 in DNA: TGTGCCAGCAGCCCCCAGGGGGCGCCGTCCAATTCACCCCTCCACTTT. Filled out from reference TRBV7-2 and TRBJ1-6, the complete variable domain reads GAGVSQSPSNKVTEKGKDVELRCDPISGHTALYWYRQSLGQGLEFLIYFQGNSAPDKSGLPSDRFSAERTGGSVSTLTIQRTQQEDSAVYLCASSPQGAPSNSPLHFGNGTRLTVT.

J is TRBJ1-6 and V is TRBV6-6; TRBD1 matches 8 bases. Looked up from germline, CDR1 is MNHNY and CDR2 is SVGAGI (reference sequence). V lost 6 bases and J lost 10; bases outside the gene matches: 11. The CDR3 consists of 15 residues. The chain's CDR3 is CASRSGQESGSPLHF. CDR3 nucleotides: TGTGCCAGCAGATCGGGACAGGAATCCGGCTCACCCCTCCACTTT.

This clone was picked up one time. The V call is TRBV6-4, the J call TRBJ1-1; D gene unclear. Germline V gene lookup returns CDR1 MRHNA and CDR2 SNTAGT. V lost 3 bases, J lost 5 bases, and 10 bases lay in between. The CDR3 is 13 amino acids. CDR3 coding DNA: TGTGCCAGCAGTGAGAAGGTGGGGACTGAAGCTTTCTTT. Protein: CASSEKVGTEAFF.

V usage is TRBV19 and J usage is TRBJ2-3; 7 nucleotides agree with TRBD2. Germline V gene sequence: CDR1 LNHDA, CDR2 SQIVND (reference sequence). Unmatched junction bases numbered 9, after V lost 2 bases and J lost 1 base. The CDR3 loop spans 17 amino acids. CDR3 in amino acids: CASSIWGGPGGTDTQYF. The CDR3 DNA sequence: TGTGCCAGTAGTATATGGGGAGGGCCGGGAGGCACAGATACGCAGTATTTT. Complete variable domain (other parts from reference TRBV19 and TRBJ2-3): DGGITQSPKYLFRKEGQNVTLSCEQNLNHDAMYWYRQDPGQGLRLIYYSQIVNDFQKGDIAEGYSVSREKKESFPLTVTSAQKNPTAFYLCASSIWGGPGGTDTQYFGPGTRLTVL.

The V and J genes are TRBV11-2 and TRBJ1-1; no firm D call. V lost 5 bases to trimming and J lost 0 bases, with 7 bases between them. The CDR3 has 13 residues. Germline values: CDR1 SGHAT, CDR2 FQNNGV. In DNA, the CDR3 is TGTGCCAGCAGCGAGACGGTGAACACTGAAGCTTTCTTT. As protein: CASSETVNTEAFF.

The chain recombines TRBV19 with TRBJ1-6; D uncertain. V was shortened by 4 bases and J by 8 bases, with 15 bases between the two germline ends. The V gene's germline CDR1 is LNHDA and CDR2 SQIVND (reference sequence). The CDR3 runs 15 residues. The CDR3 spells CASSRENNWDSPLHF. In DNA, the CDR3 is TGTGCCAGTAGTAGGGAGAACAACTGGGATTCACCCCTCCACTTT.

V usage is TRBV5-1 and J usage is TRBJ2-3; 9 bases align to TRBD2. CDR3 length equals 18 residues. Looked up from germline, CDR1 is SGHRS and CDR2 is YFSETQ. The ends lost 0 bases at V and 0 bases at J; junction bases unmatched: 8. The CDR3 sequence is CASSLEPSGDPSTDTQYF. Here the CDR3 DNA reads TGCGCCAGCAGCTTGGAACCTAGCGGGGACCCTAGCACAGATACGCAGTATTTT.

The chain employs TRBV19 and TRBJ2-7; the match to TRBD2 covers 7 bases. This CDR3 contains 13 residues. Germline V gene data show CDR1 as LNHDA and CDR2 as SQIVND (reference sequence). Germline trimming cut 3 bases from V and 2 bases from J; bases unmatched to any gene: 1. The CDR3 DNA is TGTGCCAGTAGTATGGCGGGAGCCTACGAGCAGTACTTC. This translates into CASSMAGAYEQYF.

The J gene is TRBJ1-5, the V gene TRBV7-9; D not resolved. The length of the CDR3 is 17 residues. V was clipped by 1 base and J by 4 bases, with 17 bases between them. Germline V gene data show CDR1 as SEHNR and CDR2 as FQNEAQ (reference sequence). CDR3 residues: CASSLGSPRRTNQPQHF. The CDR3 DNA reads as TGTGCCAGCAGCTTAGGGAGTCCGCGCAGGACTAATCAGCCCCAGCATTTT.

The chain is built from TRBV4-2 and TRBJ2-5; the match to TRBD2 covers 9 bases. Germline V lookup: CDR1 LGHNA, CDR2 YNFKEQ. The junction had 8 bases not matched to a gene; V was cut back by 4 bases and J by 5 bases. There are 15 residues in the CDR3. The CDR3, as DNA: TGTGCCAGCAGCCTTCACATAGCGGGAGATGAGACCCAGTACTTC. It encodes CASSLHIAGDETQYF.

This clone was observed a few times. The chain couples TRBV2 to TRBJ2-3, with D tentatively TRBD1 (6 bases). Germline V gene data show CDR1 as SNHLY and CDR2 as FYNNEI. This CDR3 is built from 13 residues. V was trimmed by 6 bases and J by 4 bases, leaving 11 bases between them. The CDR3 protein is CASRGTGPDTQYF. As DNA, the CDR3 is TGTGCCAGCAGAGGAACAGGGCCAGATACGCAGTATTTT.

This clone was recorded once. The V gene is TRBV3-1 (or the pseudogene TRBV3-2), the J gene TRBJ2-1; perhaps TRBD1 as D (5 bases). This CDR3 has 12 residues. V was cut by 5 bases and J by 9 bases, with 11 bases left in between. Germline CDR1 LGHDT, CDR2 YNNKEL (reference sequence). The CDR3 is CASSAPRGEQFF. The CDR3 DNA reads as TGTGCCAGCAGCGCGCCTAGGGGTGAGCAGTTCTTC.

The chain uses TRBV30 and TRBJ1-5; D uncertain. V shed 4 bases and J shed 6 bases, with 16 bases lying between them. The CDR3 consists of 14 residues. CDR1 is GTSNPN and CDR2 is SVGIG in the germline V gene (reference sequence). The CDR3 protein is CAWNAPGWTQPQHF. CDR3 in DNA: TGTGCCTGGAATGCCCCTGGGTGGACTCAGCCCCAGCATTTT. Looking up the rest from reference TRBV30 and TRBJ1-5 gives the full variable domain: SQTIHQWPATLVQPVGSPLSLECTVEGTSNPNLYWYRQAAGRGLQLLFYSVGIGQISSEVPQNLSASRPQDRQFILSSKKLLLSDSGFYLCAWNAPGWTQPQHFGDGTRLSIL.